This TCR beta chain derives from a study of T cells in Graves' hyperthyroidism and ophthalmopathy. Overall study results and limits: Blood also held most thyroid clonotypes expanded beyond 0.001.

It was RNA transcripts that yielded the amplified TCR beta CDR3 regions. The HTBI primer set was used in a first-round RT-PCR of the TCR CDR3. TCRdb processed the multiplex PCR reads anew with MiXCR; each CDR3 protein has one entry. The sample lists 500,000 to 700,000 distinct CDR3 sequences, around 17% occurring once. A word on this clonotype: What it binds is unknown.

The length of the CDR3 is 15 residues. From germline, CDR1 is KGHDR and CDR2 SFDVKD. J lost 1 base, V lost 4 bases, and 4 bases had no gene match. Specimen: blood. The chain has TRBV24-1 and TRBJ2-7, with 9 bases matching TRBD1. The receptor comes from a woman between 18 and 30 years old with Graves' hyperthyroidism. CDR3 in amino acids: CATSESGTGSYEQYF. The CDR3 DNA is TGTGCCACCAGTGAATCCGGGACAGGGTCCTACGAGCAGTACTTC.